The 21 T cell receptor beta chains presented below share a single source sample, sequenced in a study of cytotoxic CD8 clonotypes in ibrutinib-treated CLL. Sequencing was performed with immunoSEQ multiplex PCR; in TCRdb, only in-frame clones are kept and a portion is missing. The table includes approximately 210,000 clones, around 72% detected once. The sequencing here drew on PBMCs, taken after 24 months of ibrutinib treatment. These TCRs come from a human donor with chronic lymphocytic leukemia.

The V gene is TRBV6-5, the J gene TRBJ2-1; D uncertain. This CDR3 spans 11 amino acids. The ends were cut back, 4 bases at V and 6 bases at J, with 4 bases in the middle. CDR1 and CDR2 (germline): MNHEY, SVGAGI. The CDR3 DNA sequence: TGTGCCAGCAGTTGGGTCAATGAGCAGTTCTTC. Translating it yields CASSWVNEQFF.

The chain is built from TRBV6-6 and TRBJ2-7, with 7 bases identical to TRBD1. Germline-derived CDR1 and CDR2 are MNHNY and SVGAGI (reference sequence). With 2 bases clipped from V and 7 bases from J, the junction kept 5 bases outside the gene matches. CDR3 size: 13 residues. This CDR3 is CASSYPPGQEQYF. The CDR3 DNA follows: TGTGCCAGCAGTTACCCTCCGGGACAGGAGCAGTACTTC.

This chain connects TRBV7-2 to TRBJ2-7; 7 nucleotides agree with TRBD2. CDR3 length equals 15 residues. Germline V gene data show CDR1 as SGHTA and CDR2 as FQGNSA. V shed 6 bases, J shed 4 bases, and the junction held 12 bases outside the gene matches. CDR3 residues: CASRNGLVSSYEQYF. CDR3 in DNA: TGTGCCAGCAGAAACGGACTAGTATCTTCATACGAGCAGTACTTC.

This sequence joins TRBV28 and TRBJ1-4; D is unresolved. V gave up 0 bases and J gave up 0 bases, with 11 bases separating them. Per the germline V gene, CDR1 is MDHEN and CDR2 is SYDVKM. The CDR3 extends over 17 amino acids. The CDR3 protein is CASSLWPGDATNEKLFF. CDR3 DNA: TGTGCCAGCAGTTTATGGCCCGGGGATGCAACTAATGAAAAACTGTTTTTT. The full variable domain, in which reference TRBV28 and TRBJ1-4 provide the parts outside the CDR3, is DVKVTQSSRYLVKRTGEKVFLECVQDMDHENMFWYRQDPGLGLRLIYFSYDVKMKEKGDIPEGYSVSREKKERFSLILESASTNQTSMYLCASSLWPGDATNEKLFFGSGTQLSVL.

This clone was counted a single time. The chain couples TRBV6-6 to TRBJ2-3, with D uncertain. CDR3 length: 14 residues. Germline CDR1 MNHNY, CDR2 SVGAGI (reference sequence). V was trimmed by 1 base and J by 6 bases, leaving 11 bases between them. The chain's CDR3 is CASSYLTVRDTQYF. CDR3 nucleotides: TGTGCCAGCAGTTACTTGACGGTCAGGGATACGCAGTATTTT.

The chain combines TRBV7-7 with TRBJ2-6; D is undetermined. This CDR3 contains 17 residues. Germline CDR1 is SSHAT and CDR2 is FNYEAQ (reference sequence). The CDR3 loop reads CAKSRIWKPSGANVLTF. Written as DNA, the CDR3 is TGTGCTAAGAGTAGGATTTGGAAACCCTCTGGGGCCAACGTCCTGACTTTC. The full variable domain, in which reference TRBV7-7 and TRBJ2-6 provide the parts outside the CDR3, is GAGVSQSPRYKVTKRGQDVTLRCDPISSHATLYWYQQALGQGPEFLTYFNYEAQPDKSGLPSDRFSAERPEGSISTLTIQRTEQRDSAMYRCAKSRIWKPSGANVLTFGAGSRLTVL.

This clone occurred once. This chain uses TRBV4-2 with TRBJ2-2; 10 bases align to TRBD2. The V gene's germline CDR1 is LGHNA and CDR2 YNFKEQ. The V and J ends lost 4 bases and 6 bases, in that order; junction bases with no gene match: 8. CDR3 length: 16 amino acids. The CDR3 is CASSRNLLAGSGELFF. In nucleotides, the CDR3 is TGTGCCAGCAGCCGAAACTTACTAGCGGGATCCGGGGAGCTGTTTTTT.

This CDR3 is CASSLTLDTYEQYF. As DNA, the CDR3 is TGTGCCAGCAGTTTAACCCTGGACACCTACGAGCAGTACTTC. This rearrangement joins TRBV27 to TRBJ2-7, with D possibly being TRBD1 (5 bases). This CDR3 comprises 14 residues. The V gene lost 2 bases and the J gene lost 2 bases, with 10 bases spanning the gap. From germline, CDR1 is MNHEY and CDR2 SMNVEV (reference sequence).

The chain has TRBV4-3 and TRBJ1-2; possible D gene TRBD1, 5 bases. Trimming stripped 1 base from V and 4 bases from J, with 10 bases between. The CDR3 sequence is 14 residues long. Germline CDR1 and CDR2: LGHNA and YSLEER. The CDR3 region has the DNA TGCGCCAGCAGCCAAGCGGGGCAGGCCTATGGCTACACCTTC. Protein product: CASSQAGQAYGYTF.

This clone turned up a few times. This sequence joins TRBV19 and TRBJ2-3; D may be TRBD1 or TRBD2 (5 bases each). The CDR3 extends over 13 amino acids. Germline V CDR1 and CDR2: LNHDA, SQIVND (reference sequence). Trimming removed 4 bases from V and 4 bases from J, with 9 bases in between. In DNA, the CDR3 is TGTGCCAGTAGTAGGGGACGGGCAGATACGCAGTATTTT. It is translated as CASSRGRADTQYF.

V gene TRBV7-8 combines with J gene TRBJ2-2, with TRBD2 identical over 13 bases. The CDR3 length is 18 residues. The J segment lost 5 bases and the V segment lost 5 bases, leaving 11 bases of the junction unmatched. Germline V gives CDR1 SGHVS, CDR2 FQNEAQ. This CDR3 reads CASSPTRTSGSYTGELFF. The CDR3 coding sequence is TGTGCCAGCAGCCCTACGAGGACTAGCGGGAGTTATACCGGGGAGCTGTTTTTT. Full variable domain (rest looked up from reference TRBV7-8 and TRBJ2-2): GAGVSQSPRYKVAKRGQDVALRCDPISGHVSLFWYQQALGQGPEFLTYFQNEAQLDKSGLPSDRFFAERPEGSVSTLKIQRTQQEDSAVYLCASSPTRTSGSYTGELFFGEGSRLTVL.

The chain combines TRBV7-2 with TRBJ2-5; D may correspond to TRBD1 or TRBD2 (5 bases each). The CDR3 is 14 residues long. The germline V gene has CDR1 SGHTA and CDR2 FQGNSA. V lost 5 bases and J lost 1, with 11 bases in between. CDR3 protein: CASSPGPFQETQYF. CDR3 coding DNA: TGTGCCAGCAGCCCGGGACCGTTCCAAGAGACCCAGTACTTC.

This chain links TRBV7-8 with TRBJ2-7; 10 bases match TRBD2. Germline V gives CDR1 SGHVS, CDR2 FQNEAQ. This CDR3 region has 15 residues. V was clipped by 5 bases and J by 1 base; unmatched bases: 5. The CDR3, as DNA: TGTGCCAGCAGCACAAGGACTAGCGGTTCCTACGAGCAGTACTTC. Translating it yields CASSTRTSGSYEQYF.

The chain has TRBV18 and TRBJ1-5; 9 bases align to TRBD1. CDR1 is KGHSH and CDR2 is LQKENI in the germline V gene. Trimming at V came to 6 bases and at J to 6 bases, leaving 6 bases not matched to a gene. There are 14 residues in the CDR3. CDR3 nucleotides: TGTGCCAGCTCCGGACAGGGGATAAGTCAGCCCCAGCATTTT. It translates to CASSGQGISQPQHF.

This sequence joins TRBV29-1 and TRBJ2-1, with D tentatively TRBD2 (7 bases). The length of the CDR3 is 14 residues. V shed 0 bases and J shed 11 bases, with 17 bases lying between them. Germline values: CDR1 SQVTM, CDR2 ANQGSEA. The CDR3: CSVEDLSSGTKQFF. CDR3 sequence (DNA): TGCAGCGTTGAAGATCTCTCGAGCGGGACAAAGCAGTTCTTC.

The chain employs TRBV29-1 and TRBJ1-2; the match to TRBD1 covers 8 bases. From germline, CDR1 is SQVTM and CDR2 ANQGSEA. The junction had 7 bases not matched to a gene; V was cut back by 7 bases and J by 3 bases. The CDR3 sequence is 13 residues long. This chain's CDR3 is CSAGQGGYYGYTF. The CDR3, as DNA: TGCAGCGCTGGACAGGGTGGTTACTATGGCTACACCTTC.

The gene calls are TRBV10-3 and TRBJ1-1; 8 bases are shared with TRBD1. With V trimmed by 3 bases and J by 4 bases, 7 bases remained unmatched. Germline V CDR1 and CDR2: ENHRY, SYGVKD. This CDR3 comprises 15 residues. As DNA, the CDR3 is TGTGCCATCAGTGAAGGGAACAGGGGGAGCACTGAAGCTTTCTTT. As protein: CAISEGNRGSTEAFF.

The V and J genes are TRBV4-1 and TRBJ2-7, with D possibly matching TRBD1 (6 bases). From germline, CDR1 is MGHRA and CDR2 YSYEKL. The CDR3 spans 15 residues. Trimming took off 3 bases at V and 3 bases at J, with 15 bases between the two ends. CDR3 in DNA: TGCGCCAGCAGCCACAACCGGGACATCCTCTACGAGCAGTACTTC. Protein product: CASSHNRDILYEQYF.

The chain joins TRBV7-7 to TRBJ2-3; D gene unclear. The germline V and J ends were trimmed by 5 bases and 1 base, with 10 bases remaining between them. The CDR3 length is 14 residues. Germline V gene lookup returns CDR1 SSHAT and CDR2 FNYEAQ (reference sequence). CDR3 amino acids: CASSELSGTDTQYF. CDR3 coding DNA: TGTGCCAGCAGCGAGTTATCGGGCACAGATACGCAGTATTTT. Full variable domain (remainder filled in from reference TRBV7-7 and TRBJ2-3): GAGVSQSPRYKVTKRGQDVTLRCDPISSHATLYWYQQALGQGPEFLTYFNYEAQPDKSGLPSDRFSAERPEGSISTLTIQRTEQRDSAMYRCASSELSGTDTQYFGPGTRLTVL.

The chain has TRBV18 and TRBJ2-7, with TRBD2 matching over 14 bases. Germline CDR1 is KGHSH and CDR2 is LQKENI. This CDR3 has 14 residues. With 4 bases clipped from V and 6 bases from J, the junction kept 2 bases outside the gene matches. For the CDR3, the DNA is TGTGCCAGCTCACTTGGACTAGCGGGAGGCGAGCAGTACTTC. It is translated as CASSLGLAGGEQYF.

J is TRBJ2-7 and V is TRBV7-9; tentative D call: TRBD1 (6 bases). V was cut by 5 bases and J by 2 bases, with 19 bases left in between. The CDR3 is 16 residues long. The V gene's germline CDR1 is SEHNR and CDR2 FQNEAQ (reference sequence). The CDR3: CASSPNYPGQTYEQYF. Written as DNA, the CDR3 is TGTGCCAGCAGCCCAAACTATCCCGGACAGACCTACGAGCAGTACTTC.